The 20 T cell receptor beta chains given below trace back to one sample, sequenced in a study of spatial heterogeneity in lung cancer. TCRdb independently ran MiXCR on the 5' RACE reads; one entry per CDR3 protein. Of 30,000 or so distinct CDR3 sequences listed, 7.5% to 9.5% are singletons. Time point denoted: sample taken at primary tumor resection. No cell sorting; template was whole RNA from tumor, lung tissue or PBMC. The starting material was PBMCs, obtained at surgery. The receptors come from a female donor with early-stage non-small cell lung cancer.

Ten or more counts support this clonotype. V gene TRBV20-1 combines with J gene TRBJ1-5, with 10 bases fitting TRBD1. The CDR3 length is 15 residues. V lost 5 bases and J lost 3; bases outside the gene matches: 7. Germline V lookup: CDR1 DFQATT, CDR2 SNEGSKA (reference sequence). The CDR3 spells CSAPTGQGVNQPQHF. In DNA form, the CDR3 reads TGCAGTGCTCCGACCGGACAGGGGGTCAATCAGCCCCAGCATTTT.

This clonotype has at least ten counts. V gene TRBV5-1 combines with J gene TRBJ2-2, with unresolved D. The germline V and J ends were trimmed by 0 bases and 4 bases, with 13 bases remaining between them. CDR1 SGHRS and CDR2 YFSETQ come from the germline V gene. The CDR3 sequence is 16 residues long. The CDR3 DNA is TGCGCCAGCAGCTTGGATGTGGCCAGCCTCACCGGGGAGCTGTTTTTT. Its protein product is CASSLDVASLTGELFF.

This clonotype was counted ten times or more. CDR3 sequence (DNA): TGCAGTGCTAGACCCTCTAGCGGAAGCTCCTACAATGAGCAGTTCTTC. Its protein is CSARPSSGSSYNEQFF. The chain uses TRBV20-1 and TRBJ2-1, with 7 bases that match TRBD2. Per the germline V gene, CDR1 is DFQATT and CDR2 is SNEGSKA (reference sequence). The CDR3 sequence is 16 residues long. V lost 2 bases, J lost 0 bases, and 7 bases stayed unmatched.

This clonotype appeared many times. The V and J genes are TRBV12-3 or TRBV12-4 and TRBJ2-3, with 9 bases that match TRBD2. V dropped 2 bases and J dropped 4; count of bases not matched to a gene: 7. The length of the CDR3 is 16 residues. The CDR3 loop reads CASSLSAGGPADTQYF. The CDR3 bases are TGTGCCAGCAGTTTATCCGCGGGAGGGCCAGCAGATACGCAGTATTTT.

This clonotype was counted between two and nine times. DNA of the CDR3: TGCAGCGTGGTGATGGGTAGTTACACCGGGGAGCTGTTTTTT. Translated: CSVVMGSYTGELFF. The chain carries TRBV29-1 and TRBJ2-2; D is undetermined. V lost 6 bases, J lost 3 bases, and 14 bases lay in between. The CDR3 has 14 residues. CDR1 SQVTM and CDR2 ANQGSEA come from the germline V gene.

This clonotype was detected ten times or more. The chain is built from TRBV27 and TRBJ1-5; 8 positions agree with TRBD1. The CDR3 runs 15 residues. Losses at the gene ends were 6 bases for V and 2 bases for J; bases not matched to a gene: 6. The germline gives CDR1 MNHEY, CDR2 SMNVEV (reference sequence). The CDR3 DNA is TGTGCCAGCAGAGCGCAGGGGGCAGGCAATCAGCCCCAGCATTTT. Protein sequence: CASRAQGAGNQPQHF.

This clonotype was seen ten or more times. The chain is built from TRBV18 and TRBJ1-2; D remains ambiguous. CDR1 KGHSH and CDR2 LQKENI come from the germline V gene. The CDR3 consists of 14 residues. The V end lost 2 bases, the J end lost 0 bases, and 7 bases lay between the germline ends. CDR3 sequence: CASSPRFSNYGYTF. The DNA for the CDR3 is TGTGCCAGCTCACCAAGGTTCTCTAACTATGGCTACACCTTC.

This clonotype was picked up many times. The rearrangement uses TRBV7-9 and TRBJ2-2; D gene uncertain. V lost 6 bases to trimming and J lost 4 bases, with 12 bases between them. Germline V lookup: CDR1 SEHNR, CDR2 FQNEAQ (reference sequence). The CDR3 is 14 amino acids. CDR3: CASSSRSRTGELFF. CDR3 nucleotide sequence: TGTGCCAGCAGTTCCCGGTCCCGCACCGGGGAGCTGTTTTTT. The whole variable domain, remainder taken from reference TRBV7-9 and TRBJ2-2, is DTGVSQNPRHKITKRGQNVTFRCDPISEHNRLYWYRQTLGQGPEFLTYFQNEAQLEKSRLLSDRFSAERPKGSFSTLEIQRTEQGDSAMYLCASSSRSRTGELFFGEGSRLTVL.

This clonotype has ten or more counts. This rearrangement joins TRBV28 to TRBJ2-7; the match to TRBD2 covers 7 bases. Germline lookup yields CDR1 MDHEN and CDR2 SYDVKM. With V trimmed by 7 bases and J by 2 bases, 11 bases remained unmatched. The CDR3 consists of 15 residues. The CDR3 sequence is CASKNTGGLPYEQYF. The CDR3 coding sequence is TGTGCCAGCAAAAATACGGGAGGTCTCCCCTACGAGCAGTACTTC.

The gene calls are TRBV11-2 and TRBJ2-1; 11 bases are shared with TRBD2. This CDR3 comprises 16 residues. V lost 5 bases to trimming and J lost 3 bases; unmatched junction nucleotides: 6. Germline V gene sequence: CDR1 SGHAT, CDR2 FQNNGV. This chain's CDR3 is CASSPRTSGYYNEQFF. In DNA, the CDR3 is TGTGCCAGCAGCCCCAGGACTAGCGGGTACTACAATGAGCAGTTCTTC.

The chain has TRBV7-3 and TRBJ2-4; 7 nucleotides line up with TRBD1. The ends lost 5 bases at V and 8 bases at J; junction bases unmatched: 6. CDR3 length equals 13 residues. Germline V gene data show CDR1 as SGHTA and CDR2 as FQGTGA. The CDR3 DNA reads TGTGCCAGCAGCGCTACAGGGGAATACATTCAGTACTTC. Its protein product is CASSATGEYIQYF.

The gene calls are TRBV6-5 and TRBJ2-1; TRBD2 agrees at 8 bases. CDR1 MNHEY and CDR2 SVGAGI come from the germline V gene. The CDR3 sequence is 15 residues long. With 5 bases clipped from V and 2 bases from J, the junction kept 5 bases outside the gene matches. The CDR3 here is CASSTPGLAYNEQFF. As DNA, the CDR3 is TGTGCCAGCAGTACACCGGGACTAGCCTACAATGAGCAGTTCTTC.

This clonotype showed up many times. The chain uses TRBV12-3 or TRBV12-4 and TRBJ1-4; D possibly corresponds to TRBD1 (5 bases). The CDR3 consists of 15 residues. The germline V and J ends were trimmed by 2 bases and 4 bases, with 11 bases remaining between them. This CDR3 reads CASSLMEGLNEKLFF. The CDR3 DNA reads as TGTGCCAGCAGTTTAATGGAGGGACTTAATGAAAAACTGTTTTTT.

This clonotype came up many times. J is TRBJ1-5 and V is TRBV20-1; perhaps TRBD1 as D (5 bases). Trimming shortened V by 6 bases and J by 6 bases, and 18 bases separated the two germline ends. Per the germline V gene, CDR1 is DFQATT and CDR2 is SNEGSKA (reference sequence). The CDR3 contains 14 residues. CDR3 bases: TGCAGTGCCCCGAGGGACTTTGGAGGTCAGCCCCAGCATTTT. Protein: CSAPRDFGGQPQHF.

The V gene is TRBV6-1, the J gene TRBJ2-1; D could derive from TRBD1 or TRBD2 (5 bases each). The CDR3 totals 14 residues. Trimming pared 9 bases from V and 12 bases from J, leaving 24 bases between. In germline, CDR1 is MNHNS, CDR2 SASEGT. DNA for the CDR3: TGTGCCAGTCAGCCTGGGGACCTCAATCGTGGGCAGTTCTTC. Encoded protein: CASQPGDLNRGQFF.

This CDR3 is CASHIEGQKNYGYTF. The CDR3 region has the DNA TGTGCCAGCCACATAGAGGGACAAAAAAACTATGGCTACACCTTC. J is TRBJ1-2 and V is TRBV28, with D maybe TRBD1 (6 bases). The ends were cut back, 8 bases at V and 2 bases at J, with 18 bases in the middle. The CDR3 has 15 residues. The V gene's germline CDR1 is MDHEN and CDR2 SYDVKM.

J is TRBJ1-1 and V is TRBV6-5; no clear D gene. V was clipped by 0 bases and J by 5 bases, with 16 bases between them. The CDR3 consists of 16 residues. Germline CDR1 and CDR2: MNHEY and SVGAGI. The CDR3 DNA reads TGTGCCAGCAGTTACTCGAGGGTCTGGAGAAGTACTGAAGCTTTCTTT. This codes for CASSYSRVWRSTEAFF.

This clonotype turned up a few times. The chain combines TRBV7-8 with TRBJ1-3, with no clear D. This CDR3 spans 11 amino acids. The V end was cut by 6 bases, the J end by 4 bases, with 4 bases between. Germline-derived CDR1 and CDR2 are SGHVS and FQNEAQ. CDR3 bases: TGTGCCAGCAGATACGGAAACACCATATATTTT. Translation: CASRYGNTIYF.

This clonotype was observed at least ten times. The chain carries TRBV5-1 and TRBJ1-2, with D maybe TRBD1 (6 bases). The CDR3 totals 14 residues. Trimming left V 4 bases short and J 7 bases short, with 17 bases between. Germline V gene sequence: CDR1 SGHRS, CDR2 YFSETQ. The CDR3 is CASSVIQGTSGYTF. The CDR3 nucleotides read TGCGCCAGCAGCGTTATACAGGGAACAAGTGGCTACACCTTC. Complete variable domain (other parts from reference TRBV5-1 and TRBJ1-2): KAGVTQTPRYLIKTRGQQVTLSCSPISGHRSVSWYQQTPGQGLQFLFEYFSETQRNKGNFPGRFSGRQFSNSRSEMNVSTLELGDSALYLCASSVIQGTSGYTFGSGTRLTVV.

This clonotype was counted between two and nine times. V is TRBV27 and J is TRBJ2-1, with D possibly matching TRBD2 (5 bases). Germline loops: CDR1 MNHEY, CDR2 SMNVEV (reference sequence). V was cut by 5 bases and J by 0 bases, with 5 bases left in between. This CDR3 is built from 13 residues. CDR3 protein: CASSRGSYNEQFF. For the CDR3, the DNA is TGTGCCAGCAGTCGGGGCTCCTACAATGAGCAGTTCTTC.